These 13 T cell receptor beta chains were all obtained from the same sample, sequenced in a study of blood T cells in healthy people across ages. Together with a sample-barcoded 5' primer, a J-beta primer mix was included in a second PCR lasting about 7 to 11 cycles. In TCRdb, the 5' RACE reads were re-called with MiXCR into one record per CDR3 protein. The sample lists over 1,300,000 distinct CDR3 sequences; around 59% were seen once. Sequenced material: blood. The source of these receptors is a man aged 18 to 35 in good health.

This clonotype was detected only once. A read error may produce the germline difference seen at one junction end. The rearrangement uses TRBV9 and TRBJ1-2, with D unresolved. The CDR3 totals 12 residues. Germline V CDR1 and CDR2: SGDLS, YYNGEE. For the CDR3, the DNA is TGTGCCATCAGCGAGGAACGATATGGCTACACCTTC. Protein: CAISEERYGYTF. Using reference TRBV9 and TRBJ1-2 for the parts outside the CDR3, the full variable domain is DSGVTQTPKHLITATGQRVTLRCSPRSGDLSVYWYQQSLDQGLQFLIQYYNGEERAKGNILERFSAQQFPDLHSELNLSSLELGDSALYFCAISEERYGYTFGSGTRLTVV.

This clonotype was seen just once. J is TRBJ2-6 and V is TRBV20-1; 7 bases are shared with TRBD1. The CDR3 runs 14 residues. Trimming cost V 5 bases and J 1 base; bases outside gene matches: 2. The germline V gene encodes CDR1 DFQATT and CDR2 SNEGSKA (reference sequence). This CDR3 reads CSAGRGSGANVLTF. The CDR3 nucleotides are TGCAGTGCTGGCAGGGGGTCTGGGGCCAACGTCCTGACTTTC.

This chain joins TRBV6-1 and TRBJ2-7; D remains unclear. The end of the DNA is better explained by TRBJ2-5, so the J call may be wrong. The CDR3 is 13 residues long. Germline CDR1 and CDR2: MNHNS and SASEGT. The CDR3 spells CASSELGMETQYF. CDR3 DNA sequence: TGTGCCAGCAGTGAGCTGGGGATGGAGACCCAGTACTTC.

This clonotype was observed once. This sequence joins TRBV29-1 and TRBJ1-1, with a tentative D call TRBD1 (5 bases). Germline values: CDR1 SQVTM, CDR2 ANQGSEA. This CDR3 is built from 13 residues. The V and J ends lost 5 bases and 1 base respectively, with 11 bases between them. The CDR3 DNA sequence: TGCAGCGTTCGGGGCAGGTCGAACACTGAAGCTTTCTTT. Its protein product is CSVRGRSNTEAFF. The whole variable domain, remainder taken from reference TRBV29-1 and TRBJ1-1, is SAVISQKPSRDICQRGTSLTIQCQVDSQVTMMFWYRQQPGQSLTLIATANQGSEATYESGFVIDKFPISRPNLTFSTLTVSNMSPEDSSIYLCSVRGRSNTEAFFGQGTRLTVV.

The chain recombines TRBV7-9 with TRBJ2-5; D not resolved. CDR1 and CDR2 from the germline V gene are SEHNR and FQNEAQ (reference sequence). V lost 5 bases and J 7 bases, leaving 11 bases between the germline ends. The CDR3 extends over 12 amino acids. The CDR3 loop is CASSPTGRTQYF. The CDR3 region has the DNA TGTGCCAGCAGCCCCACCGGGCGGACCCAGTACTTC.

The genes are TRBV12-3 or TRBV12-4 and TRBJ2-7; 7 positions match TRBD1. The CDR3 is 15 residues long. The trim removed 7 bases at V and 2 bases at J, leaving 11 bases unmatched. The CDR3 is CASTQQGDRPYEQYF. As DNA, the CDR3 is TGTGCCAGCACCCAGCAGGGGGACAGACCCTACGAGCAGTACTTC.

This clonotype was detected only once. This sequence joins TRBV7-2 and TRBJ2-3; D is tentatively TRBD1 or TRBD2 (5 bases each). This CDR3 has 17 residues. Trimming pared 1 base from V and 1 base from J, leaving 15 bases between. The germline V gene encodes CDR1 SGHTA and CDR2 FQGNSA. The CDR3 sequence is CASSLGVDGAGTDTQYF. The CDR3 nucleotides read TGTGCCAGCAGCTTAGGAGTGGACGGGGCGGGCACAGATACGCAGTATTTT.

The rearrangement joins TRBV27 to TRBJ1-1, with a tentative D call TRBD1 (6 bases). The CDR3 contains 15 residues. V lost 4 bases and J lost 0, with 12 bases in between. CDR1 is MNHEY and CDR2 is SMNVEV in the germline V gene (reference sequence). The DNA for the CDR3 is TGTGCCAGCAGTTCGTGGGGGCCCATGAACACTGAAGCTTTCTTT. Translated, it gives CASSSWGPMNTEAFF.

This chain links TRBV6-2 or TRBV6-3 with TRBJ1-2; possible D gene TRBD1, 6 bases. The CDR3 runs 14 residues. Germline CDR1 is MNHEY and CDR2 is SVGEGT. Trimming left V 5 bases short and J 1 base short, with 11 bases between. CDR3 nucleotide sequence: TGTGCCAGCAGTCGACAGGCCTTTAACTATGGCTACACCTTC. Translation: CASSRQAFNYGYTF.

The chain couples TRBV10-3 to TRBJ1-5; 9 bases agree with TRBD1. The junction had 16 bases not matched to a gene; V was cut back by 10 bases and J by 0 bases. The CDR3 has 18 amino acids. Germline CDR1 ENHRY, CDR2 SYGVKD. The CDR3, as DNA: TGTGCCACCCGACGGGGGCAGGGGGACAGGGATAGCAATCAGCCCCAGCATTTT. This gives the protein CATRRGQGDRDSNQPQHF.

The genes are TRBV6-1 and TRBJ2-7; D call uncertain. With 6 bases removed from V and 2 bases from J, the gap between germline ends came to 23 bases. This CDR3 is built from 17 residues. Germline CDR1 reads MNHNS; CDR2 reads SASEGT. The CDR3 reads CASSPGRYRVAPYEQYF. For the CDR3, the DNA is TGTGCCAGCAGCCCAGGACGTTACCGAGTTGCACCCTACGAGCAGTACTTC.

This chain uses TRBV4-2 with TRBJ2-2, with a possible D match to TRBD1 (5 bases). V was clipped by 0 bases and J by 1 base, with 12 bases between them. The CDR3 loop spans 17 amino acids. CDR1 is LGHNA and CDR2 is YNFKEQ in the germline V gene. CDR3 sequence reads: CASSQEFRVRNTGELFF. The CDR3 DNA sequence: TGTGCCAGCAGCCAAGAATTCAGGGTGAGGAACACCGGGGAGCTGTTTTTT.

This clonotype was observed a few times. This rearrangement joins TRBV2 to TRBJ2-7; D call uncertain. The germline CDR1 and CDR2 sequences are SNHLY and FYNNEI. The CDR3 consists of 13 residues. V was cut by 6 bases and J by 6 bases, with 15 bases left in between. The CDR3 coding sequence is TGTGCCAGCAGACCTCAGTCCAGCGCCGAGCAGTACTTC. It encodes CASRPQSSAEQYF.